A selection of T cell receptor beta chains follows, all from one sample in a study of control samples from healthy donors and cancer patients. Using immunoSEQ multiplex PCR, the repertoire was profiled, and TCRdb retains in-frame clones only, with some absent. Of 150,000 or so clones detected, roughly 90% appear once; the ten largest clones hold 2.5%. Material: blood. The receptor set was obtained from a middle-aged man in good health. Each CDR3 is given with its conserved first and last residue. D genes are given only for firm matches. Size is stated for part of the rows, as once, few or many counts, or as a class when the clone is expanded.

clone_size d_call j_call v_call cdr3_aa cdr3_nt
NA TRBD1 TRBJ2-7 TRBV15 CATSRDRTGGYEQYF TGTGCCACCAGCAGAGATCGGACAGGGGGTTACGAGCAGTACTTC
NA NA TRBJ2-1 TRBV5-1 CASSLASWGTYNEQFF TGCGCCAGCAGCTTAGCTAGCTGGGGCACCTACAATGAGCAGTTCTTC
NA NA TRBJ1-5 TRBV10-3 CAISEVNQPQHF TGTGCCATCAGTGAGGTGAATCAGCCCCAGCATTTT
NA NA TRBJ1-6 TRBV5-1 CASSQDRNSPLHF TGCGCCAGCAGCCAGGACAGAAATTCACCCCTCCACTTT
NA NA TRBJ1-5 TRBV5-1 CASSLDPADQPQHF TGCGCCAGCAGCTTGGACCCAGCTGATCAGCCCCAGCATTTT
NA NA TRBJ2-3 TRBV5-1 CASSLATSSTDTQYF TGCGCCAGCAGCTTAGCGACAAGTAGCACAGATACGCAGTATTTT
NA TRBD1 TRBJ2-5 TRBV6-1 CASSVGTGSLQETQYF TGTGCCAGCAGTGTGGGGACAGGGAGTCTACAAGAGACCCAGTACTTC
NA TRBD1 TRBJ2-5 TRBV27 CASSLIGQGVETQYF TGTGCCAGCAGTTTAATAGGACAGGGGGTTGAGACCCAGTACTTC
NA NA TRBJ1-3 TRBV28 CASSFSGSGNTIYF TGTGCCAGCAGTTTCTCGGGCTCTGGAAACACCATATATTTT
NA NA TRBJ1-1 TRBV28 CASSPGPMNTEAFF TGTGCCAGCAGCCCCGGGCCCATGAACACTGAAGCTTTCTTT
once NA TRBJ1-2 TRBV7-8 CASSLGSYGYTF TGTGCCAGCAGCCTCGGCTCCTATGGCTACACCTTC
NA NA TRBJ2-7 TRBV2 CASMAGITYEQYF TGTGCCAGCATGGCAGGGATCACCTACGAGCAGTACTTC
NA NA TRBJ1-5 TRBV28 CASIRVDTGNQPQHF TGTGCCAGCATCAGGGTAGATACGGGCAATCAGCCCCAGCATTTT
once TRBD1 TRBJ1-2 TRBV6-6 CASSSTGTNYGYTF TGTGCCAGCAGTTCGACAGGGACTAACTATGGCTACACCTTC
NA NA TRBJ2-5 TRBV21-1 CASSRGLSGSWTGGIGETQYF TGTGCCAGCAGCCGGGGCCTCTCGGGTTCGTGGACAGGGGGTATTGGAGAGACCCAGTACTTC